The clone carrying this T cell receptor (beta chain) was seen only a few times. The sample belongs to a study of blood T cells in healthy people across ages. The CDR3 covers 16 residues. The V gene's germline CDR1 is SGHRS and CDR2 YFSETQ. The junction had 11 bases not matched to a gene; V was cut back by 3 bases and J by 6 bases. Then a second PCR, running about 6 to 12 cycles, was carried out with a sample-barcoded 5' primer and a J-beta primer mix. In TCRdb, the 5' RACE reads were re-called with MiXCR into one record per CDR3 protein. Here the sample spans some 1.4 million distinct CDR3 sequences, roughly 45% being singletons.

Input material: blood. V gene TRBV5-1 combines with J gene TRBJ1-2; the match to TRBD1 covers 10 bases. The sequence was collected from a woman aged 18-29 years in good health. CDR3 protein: CASSSFGQGEENGYTF. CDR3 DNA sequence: TGCGCCAGCAGCTCCTTTGGACAGGGGGAAGAGAATGGCTACACCTTC.